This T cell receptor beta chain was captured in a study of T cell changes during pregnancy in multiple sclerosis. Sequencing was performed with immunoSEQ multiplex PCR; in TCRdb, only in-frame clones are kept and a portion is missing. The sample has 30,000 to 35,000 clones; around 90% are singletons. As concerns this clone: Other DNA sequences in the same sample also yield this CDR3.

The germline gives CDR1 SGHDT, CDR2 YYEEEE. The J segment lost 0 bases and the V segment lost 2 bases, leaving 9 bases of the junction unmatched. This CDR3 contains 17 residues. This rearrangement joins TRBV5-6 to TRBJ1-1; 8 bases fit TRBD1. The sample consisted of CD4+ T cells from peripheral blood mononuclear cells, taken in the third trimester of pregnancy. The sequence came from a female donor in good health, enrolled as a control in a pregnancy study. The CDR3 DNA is TGTGCCAGCAGCTTAGGGGTGGACAGGGTCTTGAACACTGAAGCTTTCTTT. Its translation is CASSLGVDRVLNTEAFF. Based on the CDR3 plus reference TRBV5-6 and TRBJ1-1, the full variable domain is DAGVTQSPTHLIKTRGQQVTLRCSPKSGHDTVSWYQQALGQGPQFIFQYYEEEERQRGNFPDRFSGHQFPNYSSELNVNALLLGDSALYLCASSLGVDRVLNTEAFFGQGTRLTVV.